Listed below are T cell receptor beta chains from one sample, sequenced in a study of cytomegalovirus exposure and HLA in healthy donors. The repertoire was sequenced with immunoSEQ multiplex PCR; TCRdb's copy has only in-frame clones and lacks some. The data hold roughly 200,000 clones, with 75% observed a single time. The specimen was PBMCs. The receptors stem from a male donor in good health and CMV-seronegative. Each CDR3 is given with its conserved first and last residue. Each record gives: clone size, D gene, J gene, V gene, CDR3 DNA, CDR3 protein. D genes are given only for firm matches. Clone size is shown for a subset of rows, as once, few, many or a class of expanded clone.

abundance: -; d_gene: -; j_gene: TRBJ1-1; v_gene: TRBV19; CDR3nt: TGTGCCAGTAGTATTATTAGACAGACTGAAGCTTTCTTT; CDR3aa: CASSIIRQTEAFF
abundance: -; d_gene: -; j_gene: TRBJ1-5; v_gene: TRBV19; CDR3nt: TGTGCCAGTAGTCCTCAGGATTTCGATCAGCCCCAGCATTTT; CDR3aa: CASSPQDFDQPQHF
abundance: -; d_gene: -; j_gene: TRBJ2-1; v_gene: TRBV9; CDR3nt: TGTGCCAGCAGCGTAAGGGGTGACTTAAGCTCCTACAATGAGCAGTTCTTC; CDR3aa: CASSVRGDLSSYNEQFF
abundance: -; d_gene: -; j_gene: TRBJ1-2; v_gene: TRBV30; CDR3nt: TGTGCCTGGACCTCGGACTGGTCCTCTGGCTACACCTTC; CDR3aa: CAWTSDWSSGYTF
abundance: -; d_gene: TRBD1; j_gene: TRBJ2-3; v_gene: TRBV11-1; CDR3nt: TGTGCCAGCAGCTTAGGCTTGGACAGGTCCACAGATACGCAGTATTTT; CDR3aa: CASSLGLDRSTDTQYF
abundance: -; d_gene: -; j_gene: TRBJ2-7; v_gene: TRBV27; CDR3nt: TGTGCCAGCAGTTTCGAGAGCTCCTACGAGCAGTACTTC; CDR3aa: CASSFESSYEQYF
abundance: -; d_gene: -; j_gene: TRBJ1-1; v_gene: TRBV6-5; CDR3nt: TGTGCCAGCAGTTACTCAGTCCAGGGGTGGACTGAAGCTTTCTTT; CDR3aa: CASSYSVQGWTEAFF
abundance: once; d_gene: -; j_gene: TRBJ1-1; v_gene: TRBV4-1; CDR3nt: TGCGCCAGCAGCCAAGGGGCTCAGAGGAACACTGAAGCTTTCTTT; CDR3aa: CASSQGAQRNTEAFF
abundance: few; d_gene: TRBD1; j_gene: TRBJ1-2; v_gene: TRBV6-6; CDR3nt: TGTGCCAGCAGTCTTCCCGGGACAGGGGGTCATGGCTACACCTTC; CDR3aa: CASSLPGTGGHGYTF
abundance: -; d_gene: TRBD1; j_gene: TRBJ2-3; v_gene: TRBV7-9; CDR3nt: TGTGCCAGCAGCGGGGGATCCGGGACAGGGGGATCAGATACGCAGTATTTT; CDR3aa: CASSGGSGTGGSDTQYF
abundance: -; d_gene: -; j_gene: TRBJ2-7; v_gene: TRBV27; CDR3nt: TGTGCCAGCAGTTTATGGCAGGGATCCCCCTACGAGCAGTACTTC; CDR3aa: CASSLWQGSPYEQYF
abundance: -; d_gene: -; j_gene: TRBJ2-3; v_gene: TRBV19; CDR3nt: TGTGCCACTCAATGGGCGGGACTTAGCACAGATACGCAGTATTTT; CDR3aa: CATQWAGLSTDTQYF
abundance: few; d_gene: -; j_gene: TRBJ1-3; v_gene: TRBV2; CDR3nt: TGTGCCAGCAAAGGGGACATCTCTGGAAACACCATATATTTT; CDR3aa: CASKGDISGNTIYF